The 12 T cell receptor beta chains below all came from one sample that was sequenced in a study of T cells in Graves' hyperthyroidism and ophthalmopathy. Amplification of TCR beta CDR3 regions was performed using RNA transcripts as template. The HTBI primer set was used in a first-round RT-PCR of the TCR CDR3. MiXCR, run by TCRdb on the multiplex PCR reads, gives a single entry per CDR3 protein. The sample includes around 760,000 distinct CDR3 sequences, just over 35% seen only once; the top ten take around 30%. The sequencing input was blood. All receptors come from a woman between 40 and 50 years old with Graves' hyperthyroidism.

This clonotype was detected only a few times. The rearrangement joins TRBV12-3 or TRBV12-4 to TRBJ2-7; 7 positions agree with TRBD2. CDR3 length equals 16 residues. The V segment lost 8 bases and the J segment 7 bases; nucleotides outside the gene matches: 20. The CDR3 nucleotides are TGTGCCAGCGCTGCTAGTTTACCGGGACTACGTGGGGAGCAGTACTTC. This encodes CASAASLPGLRGEQYF.

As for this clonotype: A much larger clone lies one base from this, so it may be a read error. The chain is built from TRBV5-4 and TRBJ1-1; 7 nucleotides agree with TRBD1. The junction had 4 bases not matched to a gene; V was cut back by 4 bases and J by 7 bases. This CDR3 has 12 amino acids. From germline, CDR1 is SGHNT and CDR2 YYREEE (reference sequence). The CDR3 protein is CASSQDRREAFF. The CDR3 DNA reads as TGTGCCAGCAGCCAGGACAGGCGTGAAGCTTTCTTT.

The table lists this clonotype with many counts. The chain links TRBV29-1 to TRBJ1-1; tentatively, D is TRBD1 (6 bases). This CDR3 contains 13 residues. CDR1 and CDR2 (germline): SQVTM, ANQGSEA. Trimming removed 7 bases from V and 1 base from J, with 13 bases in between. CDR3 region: CSAGGQTNTEAFF. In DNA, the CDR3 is TGCAGCGCTGGGGGGCAGACGAACACTGAAGCTTTCTTT.

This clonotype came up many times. The CDR3 nucleotides read TGTGCCAGCGGGACTTCAAATGAAAAACTGTTTTTT. This encodes CASGTSNEKLFF. V usage is TRBV25-1 and J usage is TRBJ1-4; the D gene is possibly TRBD1 (5 bases). V was cut by 8 bases and J by 5 bases, with 9 bases left in between. This CDR3 is 12 amino acids long. Per the germline V gene, CDR1 is MGHDK and CDR2 is SYGVNS.

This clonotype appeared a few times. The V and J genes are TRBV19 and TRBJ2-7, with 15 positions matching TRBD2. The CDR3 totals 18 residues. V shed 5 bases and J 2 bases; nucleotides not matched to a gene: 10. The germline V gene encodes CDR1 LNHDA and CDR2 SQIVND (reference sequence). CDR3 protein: CASSPRGLAGGNAYEQYF. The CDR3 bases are TGTGCCAGTAGTCCCAGGGGACTAGCGGGAGGAAACGCCTACGAGCAGTACTTC. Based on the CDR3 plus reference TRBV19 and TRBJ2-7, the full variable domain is DGGITQSPKYLFRKEGQNVTLSCEQNLNHDAMYWYRQDPGQGLRLIYYSQIVNDFQKGDIAEGYSVSREKKESFPLTVTSAQKNPTAFYLCASSPRGLAGGNAYEQYFGPGTRLTVT.

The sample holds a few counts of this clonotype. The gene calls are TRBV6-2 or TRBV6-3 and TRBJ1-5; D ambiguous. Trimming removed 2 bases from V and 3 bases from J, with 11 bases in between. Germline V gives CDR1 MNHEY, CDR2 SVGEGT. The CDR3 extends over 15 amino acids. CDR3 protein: CASSYENLFNQPQHF. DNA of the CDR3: TGTGCCAGCAGTTACGAGAACCTGTTCAATCAGCCCCAGCATTTT.

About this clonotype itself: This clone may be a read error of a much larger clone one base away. The CDR3 coding sequence is TGTGCCAGTAGTATAACCCGGGACATGTATAGCAATCAGCCCCAGCATTTT. This translates into CASSITRDMYSNQPQHF. The chain uses TRBV19 and TRBJ1-5, with D possibly matching TRBD1 (6 bases). CDR3 length: 17 residues. V was pared by 2 bases and J by 0 bases, with 14 bases between. Germline CDR1 LNHDA, CDR2 SQIVND (reference sequence).

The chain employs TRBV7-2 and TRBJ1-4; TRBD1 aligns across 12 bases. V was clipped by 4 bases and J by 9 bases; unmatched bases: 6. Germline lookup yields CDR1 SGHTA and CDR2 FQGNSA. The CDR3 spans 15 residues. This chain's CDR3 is CASSYRGQGAQKLFF. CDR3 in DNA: TGTGCCAGCAGCTACCGGGGACAGGGGGCGCAAAAACTGTTTTTT. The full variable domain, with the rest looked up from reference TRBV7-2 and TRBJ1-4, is GAGVSQSPSNKVTEKGKDVELRCDPISGHTALYWYRQSLGQGLEFLIYFQGNSAPDKSGLPSDRFSAERTGGSVSTLTIQRTQQEDSAVYLCASSYRGQGAQKLFFGSGTQLSVL.

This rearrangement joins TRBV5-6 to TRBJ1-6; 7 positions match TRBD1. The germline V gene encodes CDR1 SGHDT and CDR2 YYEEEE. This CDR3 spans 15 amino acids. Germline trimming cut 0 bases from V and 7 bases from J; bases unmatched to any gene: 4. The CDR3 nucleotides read TGTGCCAGCAGCTTGGCAGGGGGTTACAATTCACCCCTCCACTTT. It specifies CASSLAGGYNSPLHF.

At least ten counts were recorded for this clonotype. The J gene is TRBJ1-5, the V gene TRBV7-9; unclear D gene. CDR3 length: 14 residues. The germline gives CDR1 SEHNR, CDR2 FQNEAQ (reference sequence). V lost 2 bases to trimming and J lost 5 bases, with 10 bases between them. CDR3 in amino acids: CASSLSGSYQPQHF. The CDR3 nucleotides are TGTGCCAGCAGCTTATCTGGCAGTTATCAGCCCCAGCATTTT.

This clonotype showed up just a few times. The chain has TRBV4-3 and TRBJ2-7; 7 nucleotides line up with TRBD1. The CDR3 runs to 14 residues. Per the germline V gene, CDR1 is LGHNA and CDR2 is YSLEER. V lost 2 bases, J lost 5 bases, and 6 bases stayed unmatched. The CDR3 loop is CASSQPYRGHEQYF. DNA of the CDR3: TGCGCCAGCAGCCAACCCTACAGGGGCCACGAGCAGTACTTC.

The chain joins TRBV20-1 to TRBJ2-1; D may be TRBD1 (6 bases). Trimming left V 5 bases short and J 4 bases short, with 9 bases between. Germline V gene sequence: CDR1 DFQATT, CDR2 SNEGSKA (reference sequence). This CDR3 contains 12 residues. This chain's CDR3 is CSAVQGYNEQFF. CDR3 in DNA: TGCAGTGCTGTACAGGGATACAATGAGCAGTTCTTC.